This is a list of T cell receptor beta chains from one sample in a study of T cell responses to AZD1222 COVID-19 vaccine. Clones were read by immunoSEQ multiplex PCR, and TCRdb kept only the in-frame ones, dropping some. Among 120,000 to 150,000 clones listed, under 95% were seen once. Sequencing used peripheral blood, obtained on day 0 of AZD1222 vaccination. The receptors stem from an adult in good health. Each CDR3 is given with its conserved first and last residue. Each record gives: clone size, V gene, J gene, D gene, CDR3 protein, CDR3 DNA. A D gene is named only where the DNA matches it firmly. Clone sizes are given selectively: once, few, many, or a class where the clone is expanded.

clone_size: -; v_call: TRBV5-6; j_call: TRBJ1-6; d_call: -; cdr3_aa: CASSFGTEPRPLHF; cdr3_nt: TGTGCCAGCAGCTTTGGGACCGAGCCTCGGCCCCTCCACTTT
clone_size: -; v_call: TRBV6-5; j_call: TRBJ2-7; d_call: TRBD2; cdr3_aa: CASSGLAGEQYF; cdr3_nt: TGTGCCAGCAGCGGACTAGCGGGTGAGCAGTACTTC
clone_size: -; v_call: TRBV5-1; j_call: TRBJ2-1; d_call: TRBD2; cdr3_aa: CASSLAGGQSTSGSSYNEQFF; cdr3_nt: TGCGCCAGCAGCTTGGCCGGGGGACAGTCGACTAGCGGGAGCTCCTACAATGAGCAGTTCTTC
clone_size: once; v_call: TRBV6-5; j_call: TRBJ1-5; d_call: -; cdr3_aa: CASSHVWGQPQHF; cdr3_nt: TGTGCCAGCAGTCACGTTTGGGGTCAGCCCCAGCATTTT
clone_size: once; v_call: TRBV19; j_call: TRBJ2-7; d_call: -; cdr3_aa: CASSRAGTIYEQYF; cdr3_nt: TGTGCCAGTAGTAGAGCCGGGACAATCTACGAGCAGTACTTC
clone_size: -; v_call: TRBV19; j_call: TRBJ2-1; d_call: TRBD2; cdr3_aa: CASSLRLAGGYNEQFF; cdr3_nt: TGTGCCAGTAGTCTCCGACTAGCGGGGGGGTACAATGAGCAGTTCTTC
clone_size: -; v_call: TRBV27; j_call: TRBJ2-1; d_call: TRBD2; cdr3_aa: CASSLSSGEHYNEQFF; cdr3_nt: TGTGCCAGCAGTTTGAGTAGCGGGGAACATTACAATGAGCAGTTCTTC
clone_size: -; v_call: TRBV7-6; j_call: TRBJ2-1; d_call: TRBD2; cdr3_aa: CASSRRTSVGDEQFF; cdr3_nt: TGTGCCAGCAGTCGAAGGACTAGCGTGGGGGATGAGCAGTTCTTC
clone_size: -; v_call: TRBV2; j_call: TRBJ2-3; d_call: -; cdr3_aa: CASHLGTGSTDTQYF; cdr3_nt: TGTGCCAGTCACCTCGGGACTGGTAGCACAGATACGCAGTATTTT
clone_size: -; v_call: TRBV5-1; j_call: TRBJ2-3; d_call: -; cdr3_aa: CASSSASQVTDTQYF; cdr3_nt: TGCGCCAGCAGCTCGGCCAGTCAGGTCACAGATACGCAGTATTTT
clone_size: -; v_call: TRBV6-6; j_call: TRBJ2-3; d_call: -; cdr3_aa: CASSLLAMDTQYF; cdr3_nt: TGTGCCAGCAGCCTCCTCGCCATGGATACGCAGTATTTT
clone_size: -; v_call: TRBV7-9; j_call: TRBJ2-4; d_call: TRBD1; cdr3_aa: CASSNRGLGNIQYF; cdr3_nt: TGTGCCAGCAGCAACAGGGGTCTAGGGAACATTCAGTACTTC
clone_size: -; v_call: TRBV5-1; j_call: TRBJ1-1; d_call: -; cdr3_aa: CASSTADEAFF; cdr3_nt: TGCGCCAGCAGTACAGCCGATGAAGCTTTCTTT
clone_size: -; v_call: TRBV7-8; j_call: TRBJ2-7; d_call: -; cdr3_aa: CASSLVGDFEPYEQYF; cdr3_nt: TGTGCCAGCAGCTTAGTGGGGGACTTCGAACCCTACGAGCAGTACTTC
clone_size: once; v_call: TRBV2; j_call: TRBJ2-5; d_call: -; cdr3_aa: CASRTDGETQYF; cdr3_nt: TGTGCCAGCAGGACAGATGGGGAGACCCAGTACTTC
clone_size: -; v_call: TRBV19; j_call: TRBJ2-1; d_call: -; cdr3_aa: CASSIFEVKYNEQFF; cdr3_nt: TGTGCCAGTAGTATTTTCGAGGTCAAATACAATGAGCAGTTCTTC
clone_size: -; v_call: TRBV6-5; j_call: TRBJ1-2; d_call: TRBD1; cdr3_aa: CASSPDRGVDGYTF; cdr3_nt: TGTGCCAGCAGCCCGGACAGGGGGGTCGATGGCTACACCTTC
clone_size: -; v_call: TRBV11-1; j_call: TRBJ2-7; d_call: TRBD1; cdr3_aa: CASSPSLGQVAYEQYF; cdr3_nt: TGTGCCAGCAGCCCTTCCCTGGGACAGGTCGCCTACGAGCAGTACTTC
clone_size: -; v_call: TRBV4-2; j_call: TRBJ2-5; d_call: -; cdr3_aa: CASSQDSYQETQYF; cdr3_nt: TGTGCCAGCAGCCAAGACTCGTACCAAGAGACCCAGTACTTC
clone_size: once; v_call: TRBV6-6; j_call: TRBJ2-7; d_call: -; cdr3_aa: CASSYGARGAYEQYF; cdr3_nt: TGTGCCAGCAGTTACGGGGCTAGAGGTGCCTACGAGCAGTACTTC
clone_size: -; v_call: TRBV5-1; j_call: TRBJ2-3; d_call: -; cdr3_aa: CASSLDRVLNTDTQYF; cdr3_nt: TGCGCCAGCAGCCTGGACCGGGTCCTAAACACAGATACGCAGTATTTT
clone_size: -; v_call: TRBV18; j_call: TRBJ2-1; d_call: TRBD2; cdr3_aa: CASSPPSLLAGGYSYNEQFF; cdr3_nt: TGTGCCAGCTCACCACCCTCCCTCCTAGCGGGGGGATACTCCTACAATGAGCAGTTCTTC
clone_size: once; v_call: TRBV5-1; j_call: TRBJ2-7; d_call: -; cdr3_aa: CASSLVSDHEQYF; cdr3_nt: TGCGCCAGCAGCTTGGTCTCGGACCACGAGCAGTACTTC
clone_size: -; v_call: TRBV2; j_call: TRBJ1-1; d_call: TRBD1; cdr3_aa: CASNQDRGGNTEAFF; cdr3_nt: TGTGCCAGCAATCAAGACAGGGGGGGGAACACTGAAGCTTTCTTT
clone_size: -; v_call: TRBV5-1; j_call: TRBJ1-1; d_call: -; cdr3_aa: CASSWGPNTEAFF; cdr3_nt: TGCGCCAGCAGCTGGGGACCGAACACTGAAGCTTTCTTT
clone_size: -; v_call: TRBV7-2; j_call: TRBJ2-1; d_call: TRBD2; cdr3_aa: CASSPAGGGPYNEQFF; cdr3_nt: TGTGCCAGCAGCCCCGCCGGGGGAGGGCCCTACAATGAGCAGTTCTTC
clone_size: -; v_call: TRBV2; j_call: TRBJ1-2; d_call: TRBD1; cdr3_aa: CASSVGTGESYGYTF; cdr3_nt: TGTGCCAGCAGTGTAGGGACAGGGGAAAGCTATGGCTACACCTTC
clone_size: -; v_call: TRBV20-1; j_call: TRBJ2-1; d_call: -; cdr3_aa: CSARDNEQFF; cdr3_nt: TGCAGTGCTAGGGACAATGAGCAGTTCTTC
clone_size: once; v_call: TRBV24-1; j_call: TRBJ2-5; d_call: TRBD2; cdr3_aa: CATSDFVADYSKWGGTQYF; cdr3_nt: TGTGCCACCAGTGATTTTGTAGCGGACTACAGCAAGTGGGGGGGGACCCAGTACTTC
clone_size: -; v_call: TRBV27; j_call: TRBJ1-3; d_call: -; cdr3_aa: CASSLSFAMGNSGNTIYF; cdr3_nt: TGTGCCAGCAGTTTATCGTTTGCGATGGGGAACTCTGGAAACACCATATATTTT
clone_size: -; v_call: TRBV2; j_call: TRBJ1-3; d_call: -; cdr3_aa: CASMGDIGNTIYF; cdr3_nt: TGTGCCAGCATGGGGGACATTGGAAACACCATATATTTT
clone_size: -; v_call: TRBV18; j_call: TRBJ2-7; d_call: TRBD1; cdr3_aa: CASSPPGQGWYEQYF; cdr3_nt: TGTGCCAGCTCACCACCGGGACAGGGGTGGTACGAGCAGTACTTC
clone_size: -; v_call: TRBV6-5; j_call: TRBJ2-1; d_call: -; cdr3_aa: CASSYVGPRRGEQFF; cdr3_nt: TGTGCCAGCAGTTACGTAGGACCCCGGAGGGGAGAGCAGTTCTTC
clone_size: -; v_call: TRBV6-5; j_call: TRBJ1-5; d_call: -; cdr3_aa: CASSYSRGDSNQPQHF; cdr3_nt: TGTGCCAGCAGTTACTCACGGGGGGATAGCAATCAGCCCCAGCATTTT
clone_size: -; v_call: TRBV12-3/TRBV12-4; j_call: TRBJ1-1; d_call: -; cdr3_aa: CASSLPDSQAFF; cdr3_nt: TGTGCCAGCAGTTTACCGGACAGCCAAGCTTTCTTT
clone_size: -; v_call: TRBV28; j_call: TRBJ2-1; d_call: -; cdr3_aa: CASCTLPGHGHEQFF; cdr3_nt: TGTGCCAGCTGTACCTTGCCGGGACATGGGCATGAGCAGTTCTTC
clone_size: -; v_call: TRBV27; j_call: TRBJ2-2; d_call: -; cdr3_aa: CASSLLGAGELFF; cdr3_nt: TGTGCCAGCAGTTTACTTGGCGCCGGGGAGCTGTTTTTT
clone_size: -; v_call: TRBV30; j_call: TRBJ2-2; d_call: TRBD1; cdr3_aa: CAWSRDRVGELFF; cdr3_nt: TGTGCCTGGAGTAGAGACAGGGTCGGGGAGCTGTTTTTT
clone_size: -; v_call: TRBV5-1; j_call: TRBJ1-2; d_call: -; cdr3_aa: CASSMLDSSYGYTF; cdr3_nt: TGCGCCAGCAGCATGCTGGACAGCTCCTATGGCTACACCTTC
clone_size: -; v_call: TRBV9; j_call: TRBJ2-2; d_call: -; cdr3_aa: CASSGSSGYTGELFF; cdr3_nt: TGTGCCAGCTCGGGGAGCTCCGGTTACACCGGGGAGCTGTTTTTT
clone_size: few; v_call: TRBV30; j_call: TRBJ2-1; d_call: -; cdr3_aa: CAWSSDGAYNEQFF; cdr3_nt: TGTGCCTGGAGTTCGGACGGGGCCTACAATGAGCAGTTCTTC
clone_size: once; v_call: TRBV12-3/TRBV12-4; j_call: TRBJ1-1; d_call: -; cdr3_aa: CASSLWGPTEAFF; cdr3_nt: TGTGCCAGCAGTTTATGGGGTCCGACTGAAGCTTTCTTT
clone_size: -; v_call: TRBV2; j_call: TRBJ1-1; d_call: -; cdr3_aa: CASSAIMNTEAFF; cdr3_nt: TGTGCCAGCAGTGCGATCATGAACACTGAAGCTTTCTTT
clone_size: once; v_call: TRBV7-3; j_call: TRBJ1-1; d_call: TRBD1; cdr3_aa: CASSSDRNKLNTEAFF; cdr3_nt: TGTGCCAGCAGCTCGGACAGGAACAAATTGAACACTGAAGCTTTCTTT
clone_size: -; v_call: TRBV5-1; j_call: TRBJ1-1; d_call: TRBD1; cdr3_aa: CASSLERQGGTEAFF; cdr3_nt: TGCGCCAGCAGCTTGGAGCGGCAGGGGGGGACTGAAGCTTTCTTT
clone_size: -; v_call: TRBV15; j_call: TRBJ1-2; d_call: -; cdr3_aa: CATSRVEGFGYGYTF; cdr3_nt: TGTGCCACCAGCAGAGTCGAGGGCTTTGGCTATGGCTACACCTTC
clone_size: -; v_call: TRBV7-8; j_call: TRBJ1-4; d_call: -; cdr3_aa: CASSLPTDLPEKLFF; cdr3_nt: TGTGCCAGCAGCTTACCGACAGACCTCCCTGAAAAACTGTTTTTT
clone_size: -; v_call: TRBV6-1; j_call: TRBJ1-5; d_call: -; cdr3_aa: CASSAGTLDGNQPQHF; cdr3_nt: TGTGCCAGCAGTGCCGGGACACTCGATGGCAATCAGCCCCAGCATTTT